The next 26 T cell receptor beta chains were all read from a single sample in a study of shared T cell receptors in the human thymus. Repertoires were generated with immunoSEQ multiplex PCR, while TCRdb's copy carries only in-frame clones and drops some. Of about 380,000 clones listed, 95% are singletons. Sequenced input: thymocytes. These receptors came from a human donor.

The chain is built from TRBV27 and TRBJ1-2; D gene uncertain. Germline V gene sequence: CDR1 MNHEY, CDR2 SMNVEV (reference sequence). This CDR3 has 20 residues. The V gene lost 5 bases and the J gene lost 7 bases, with 35 bases spanning the gap. The CDR3 DNA reads as TGTGCCAGCAGTCCCCAAGCGGAGTTTACAGCCTTTTTTAGGTTTGGTGGCTACACCTTC. Protein: CASSPQAEFTAFFRFGGYTF.

The CDR3 loop is CASTGGGRAGNTIYF. The CDR3 DNA sequence: TGTGCCAGCACGGGGGGGGGAAGAGCCGGAAACACCATATATTTT. The chain is built from TRBV25-1 and TRBJ1-3; perhaps TRBD1 as D (5 bases). Looked up from germline, CDR1 is MGHDK and CDR2 is SYGVNS. The CDR3 consists of 15 residues. V dropped 7 bases and J dropped 4 bases, with 17 bases sitting between them.

This rearrangement joins TRBV19 to TRBJ1-1; perhaps TRBD1 as D (6 bases). V was shortened by 3 bases and J by 6 bases, with 17 bases between the two germline ends. In germline, CDR1 is LNHDA, CDR2 SQIVND (reference sequence). This CDR3 region has 15 residues. The CDR3 spells CASSIVGTPLSEAFF. As DNA, the CDR3 is TGTGCCAGTAGTATTGTAGGGACACCTTTATCTGAAGCTTTCTTT.

This clone was recorded once. This chain links TRBV29-1 with TRBJ2-3; TRBD1 matches at 7 bases. With 5 bases clipped from V and 4 bases from J, the junction kept 3 bases outside the gene matches. The CDR3 extends over 12 amino acids. Germline loops: CDR1 SQVTM, CDR2 ANQGSEA. CDR3: CSVPDRADTQYF. The DNA for the CDR3 is TGCAGCGTTCCCGACAGGGCAGATACGCAGTATTTT.

The rearrangement uses TRBV27 and TRBJ2-1; 9 nucleotides line up with TRBD2. Germline V gene lookup returns CDR1 MNHEY and CDR2 SMNVEV (reference sequence). V shed 3 bases and J 6 bases; nucleotides not matched to a gene: 12. This CDR3 spans 17 amino acids. CDR3 region: CASSFRTSGRSANEQFF. The DNA of the CDR3 is TGTGCCAGCAGTTTCCGGACAAGCGGGAGGTCCGCCAATGAGCAGTTCTTC.

The chain carries TRBV5-1 and TRBJ2-1; D might be TRBD1 (5 bases). Trimming stripped 2 bases from V and 7 bases from J, with 19 bases between. The CDR3 sequence is 16 residues long. Germline V gene lookup returns CDR1 SGHRS and CDR2 YFSETQ. The CDR3 is CASSFKQAIVENEQFF. In DNA form, the CDR3 reads TGCGCCAGCAGCTTTAAACAGGCTATAGTAGAGAATGAGCAGTTCTTC. The complete variable domain, with remaining parts taken from reference TRBV5-1 and TRBJ2-1, reads KAGVTQTPRYLIKTRGQQVTLSCSPISGHRSVSWYQQTPGQGLQFLFEYFSETQRNKGNFPGRFSGRQFSNSRSEMNVSTLELGDSALYLCASSFKQAIVENEQFFGPGTRLTVL.

The rearrangement uses TRBV7-2 and TRBJ2-3, with TRBD2 as a possible D gene (5 bases). Deletions cut 3 bases from V and 6 bases from J, with 10 bases between. CDR1 and CDR2 from the germline V gene are SGHTA and FQGNSA. This CDR3 is built from 13 residues. CDR3 bases: TGTGCCAGCAGCTTCGGACTTTTGGATACGCAGTATTTT. Residues: CASSFGLLDTQYF.

The gene calls are TRBV19 and TRBJ2-2; D is uncertain. The CDR3 sequence is 17 residues long. Deletions cut 3 bases from V and 4 bases from J, with 18 bases between. Germline V gives CDR1 LNHDA, CDR2 SQIVND (reference sequence). The CDR3 coding sequence is TGTGCCAGTAGTATCTCTCGCTCAGGCCCGGGCACCGGGGAGCTGTTTTTT. It encodes CASSISRSGPGTGELFF.

The table lists this clone with a count of one. The J gene is TRBJ2-3, the V gene TRBV30; 11 positions match TRBD2. CDR1 and CDR2 from the germline V gene are GTSNPN and SVGIG (reference sequence). The CDR3 totals 15 residues. Trimming removed 4 bases from V and 2 bases from J; junction bases left unmatched: 5. The CDR3 protein is CAWIRLAGYTDTQYF. The CDR3 DNA reads as TGTGCCTGGATTCGACTAGCGGGATACACAGATACGCAGTATTTT.

The genes are TRBV29-1 and TRBJ1-4; no clear D. The length of the CDR3 is 15 residues. Per germline, CDR1 SQVTM and CDR2 ANQGSEA. The ends were cut back, 6 bases at V and 0 bases at J, with 14 bases in the middle. The CDR3 coding sequence is TGCAGCGTGGCCACCTTCACAGCAACTAATGAAAAACTGTTTTTT. This sequence encodes CSVATFTATNEKLFF.

CDR3 DNA sequence: TGTGCCAGCAGTCCTGGGACTCCCCATGAAAAACTGTTTTTT. This encodes CASSPGTPHEKLFF. This sequence joins TRBV6-5 and TRBJ1-4, with TRBD1 as a possible D gene (5 bases). V was pared by 5 bases and J by 6 bases, with 13 bases between. Germline V lookup: CDR1 MNHEY, CDR2 SVGAGI. The CDR3 runs 14 residues.

The chain is built from TRBV27 and TRBJ2-4; the match to TRBD1 covers 8 bases. In germline, CDR1 is MNHEY, CDR2 SMNVEV (reference sequence). This CDR3 spans 15 amino acids. Germline trimming cut 4 bases from V and 4 bases from J; bases unmatched to any gene: 6. This CDR3 is CASSSPGGLKNIQYF. The DNA for the CDR3 is TGTGCCAGCAGTTCCCCAGGGGGCCTTAAAAACATTCAGTACTTC.

The genes are TRBV2 and TRBJ1-1; TRBD1 matches at 7 bases. There are 16 residues in the CDR3. CDR1 is SNHLY and CDR2 is FYNNEI in the germline V gene. With V trimmed by 7 bases and J by 0 bases, 11 bases remained unmatched. In DNA, the CDR3 is TGTGCCAGCACCCCCACGGAGGGGGCTGTGAACACTGAAGCTTTCTTT. Translated: CASTPTEGAVNTEAFF.

V usage is TRBV19 and J usage is TRBJ1-5; TRBD1 matches 8 bases. The CDR3 contains 15 residues. V trimming: 4 bases; J trimming: 4 bases; junction bases outside the gene matches: 6. CDR1 is LNHDA, CDR2 SQIVND, per germline (reference sequence). The CDR3 sequence: CASSTLGQGNQPQHF. In DNA, the CDR3 is TGTGCCAGTAGTACCCTAGGACAGGGAAATCAGCCCCAGCATTTT. The full variable domain, its missing parts supplied by reference TRBV19 and TRBJ1-5, is DGGITQSPKYLFRKEGQNVTLSCEQNLNHDAMYWYRQDPGQGLRLIYYSQIVNDFQKGDIAEGYSVSREKKESFPLTVTSAQKNPTAFYLCASSTLGQGNQPQHFGDGTRLSIL.

The chain links TRBV30 to TRBJ1-2, with D perhaps TRBD1 (6 bases). This CDR3 has 17 residues. V dropped 7 bases and J dropped 7 bases, with 31 bases sitting between them. CDR1 GTSNPN and CDR2 SVGIG come from the germline V gene (reference sequence). CDR3 nucleotides: TGTGCCTTATACACAGGGTCTTTGGGGGGGGTCGGACGTGGCTACACCTTC. This sequence encodes CALYTGSLGGVGRGYTF.

The chain links TRBV25-1 to TRBJ2-4; 7 bases map to TRBD2. The J segment lost 4 bases and the V segment lost 4 bases, leaving 13 bases of the junction unmatched. CDR1 and CDR2 (germline): MGHDK, SYGVNS. The CDR3 spans 17 residues. The CDR3 loop reads CASSVGAGRVRKNIQYF. The CDR3 nucleotides read TGTGCCAGCAGTGTTGGTGCGGGGAGGGTGCGAAAAAACATTCAGTACTTC.

The chain couples TRBV7-2 to TRBJ2-7; either TRBD1 or TRBD2 may fit D (6 bases each). CDR1 SGHTA and CDR2 FQGNSA come from the germline V gene. The V end lost 3 bases, the J end lost 3 bases, and 15 bases lay between the germline ends. CDR3 size: 15 residues. Here the CDR3 reads CASSLWEGGHYEQYF. The CDR3 DNA follows: TGTGCCAGCAGCTTGTGGGAAGGGGGGCACTACGAGCAGTACTTC.

This chain joins TRBV25-1 and TRBJ1-4; D may be TRBD1 (5 bases). With 4 bases removed from V and 5 bases from J, the gap between germline ends came to 17 bases. This CDR3 has 16 residues. CDR1 MGHDK and CDR2 SYGVNS come from the germline V gene. The CDR3 region is CASSGGRRGENEKLFF. As DNA, the CDR3 is TGTGCCAGCAGTGGGGGACGGCGGGGAGAGAATGAAAAACTGTTTTTT.

The sample holds one count of this clone. V gene TRBV4-3 combines with J gene TRBJ1-1, with a tentative D call TRBD1 (5 bases). This CDR3 is 15 amino acids long. Trimming cost V 3 bases and J 4 bases, with 15 bases left between them. Germline CDR1 reads LGHNA; CDR2 reads YSLEER. CDR3 sequence: CASSHRGERVTEAFF. The CDR3 DNA is TGCGCCAGCAGCCACCGGGGGGAACGGGTCACTGAAGCTTTCTTT.

The V call is TRBV5-5, the J call TRBJ1-5; tentative D call: TRBD1 (5 bases). The CDR3 spans 16 residues. Germline V lookup: CDR1 SGHKS, CDR2 YYEKEE (reference sequence). The germline V and J ends were trimmed by 0 bases and 3 bases, with 13 bases remaining between them. This chain's CDR3 is CASSLALDSTNQPQHF. The CDR3 DNA is TGTGCCAGCAGCTTGGCTTTAGACAGCACCAATCAGCCCCAGCATTTT.

V is TRBV9 and J is TRBJ2-1, with D perhaps matching TRBD2 (5 bases). CDR1 is SGDLS, CDR2 YYNGEE, per germline. This CDR3 has 15 amino acids. V was trimmed by 0 bases and J by 8 bases, leaving 15 bases between them. CDR3 region: CASSVVRPSTYEQFF. The CDR3, as DNA: TGTGCCAGCAGCGTAGTTAGGCCTAGCACCTATGAGCAGTTCTTC.

This clone was observed once. The chain joins TRBV18 to TRBJ2-5, with D perhaps TRBD1 (6 bases). This CDR3 has 20 residues. Germline V gives CDR1 KGHSH, CDR2 LQKENI. V shed 0 bases and J shed 0 bases, with 23 bases lying between them. The CDR3 DNA sequence: TGTGCCAGCTCACCACCGCGGTGGACTTTTGGACAGACCCACCAAGAGACCCAGTACTTC. It yields the protein CASSPPRWTFGQTHQETQYF.

The chain is built from TRBV6-6 and TRBJ1-1; 8 positions match TRBD1. V shed 2 bases and J 4 bases; nucleotides not matched to a gene: 6. The CDR3 sequence is 15 residues long. The germline CDR1 and CDR2 sequences are MNHNY and SVGAGI (reference sequence). The CDR3 DNA follows: TGTGCCAGCAGTTACCGGGACAGGCAGGTCACTGAAGCTTTCTTT. This gives the protein CASSYRDRQVTEAFF.

This chain connects TRBV27 to TRBJ1-1, with a possible D match to TRBD1 (6 bases). Trimming shortened V by 7 bases and J by 4 bases, and 22 bases separated the two germline ends. The CDR3 sequence is 16 residues long. CDR1 and CDR2 from the germline V gene are MNHEY and SMNVEV (reference sequence). CDR3 DNA: TGTGCCAGCATGCTGTTTACAGGGACCATTAGCACTGAAGCTTTCTTT. Translated: CASMLFTGTISTEAFF.

In this sample, this clone turned up a few times. V usage is TRBV4-3 and J usage is TRBJ1-2; D is possibly TRBD1 (6 bases). Germline V gene sequence: CDR1 LGHNA, CDR2 YSLEER. The CDR3 consists of 15 residues. Trimming shortened V by 3 bases and J by 4 bases, and 15 bases separated the two germline ends. CDR3 loop: CASSQALGGAYGYTF. CDR3 bases: TGCGCCAGCAGCCAGGCTTTGGGGGGCGCCTATGGCTACACCTTC.

This chain joins TRBV9 and TRBJ1-3; D remains unclear. The germline V and J ends were trimmed by 0 bases and 4 bases, with 5 bases remaining between them. Germline V gene sequence: CDR1 SGDLS, CDR2 YYNGEE. CDR3 length equals 13 residues. The CDR3, as DNA: TGTGCCAGCAGCGTAGGGAAAGGAAACACCATATATTTT. Translated, it gives CASSVGKGNTIYF.